This entry is about one TCR beta chain. Its specificity is not known. The germline gives CDR1 SGHRS, CDR2 YFSETQ. This CDR3 spans 17 amino acids. J was trimmed by 2 bases and V by 3 bases; bases with no gene match: 11. Participants comprised healthy donors of bone marrow. The data are from a study of cytomegalovirus exposure and HLA in healthy donors. Study results and caveats: Later analysis found that TCR beta chains associated with HLA were more clonally expanded than other, equally common chains. Indistinguishable V segments, including TRBV6-2 and TRBV6-3, were excluded. In all likelihood, a cluster of highly shared sequence variants was a sequencing artifact.

Primers for the PCR totalled 60 Vbeta and 13 Jbeta. TCRdb's copy holds only in-frame clones and misses some; the assay was immunoSEQ multiplex PCR. The listing contains 65,000 to 85,000 clones. The sequence derives from a woman in her 30s in good health and CMV-seronegative. The sample was PBMCs. This chain connects TRBV5-1 to TRBJ1-1; TRBD1 matches 9 bases. This chain's CDR3 is CASSSLPFTGGNTEAFF. In DNA form, the CDR3 reads TGCGCCAGCAGCTCCCTCCCATTTACAGGGGGCAACACTGAAGCTTTCTTT.